These 30 T cell receptor beta chains were sequenced from one sample in a study of blood T cells in healthy people across ages. Together with a sample-barcoded 5' primer, a J-beta primer mix was included in a second PCR lasting about 7 to 12 cycles. MiXCR was run by TCRdb on the 5' RACE reads, yielding one entry per CDR3 protein. The table lists over 750,000 distinct CDR3 sequences, 20% to 25% of them singletons. This same sample was also taken into another study, of T cells of mothers and their children.

Sequenced sample: blood. The receptors originated from a boy aged 5-17 years in good health.

This clonotype has a handful of counts. The chain is built from TRBV11-2 and TRBJ1-1, with 8 bases that match TRBD1. Germline V lookup: CDR1 SGHAT, CDR2 FQNNGV. Trimming removed 3 bases from V and 3 bases from J; junction bases left unmatched: 3. CDR3 length: 14 amino acids. The CDR3 nucleotides are TGTGCCAGCAGCTTTTACAGGGGGGACACTGAAGCTTTCTTT. The encoded protein is CASSFYRGDTEAFF.

The chain recombines TRBV12-3 or TRBV12-4 with TRBJ1-3, with D perhaps TRBD1 (5 bases). The germline V and J ends were trimmed by 7 bases and 4 bases, with 14 bases remaining between them. The CDR3 is 14 residues long. CDR3 DNA: TGTGCCAGCACCCCTGGGGGAGGCGGAAACACCATATATTTT. The encoded protein is CASTPGGGGNTIYF.

This clonotype has just a few counts. The chain has TRBV7-2 and TRBJ2-7; 9 nucleotides line up with TRBD2. The CDR3 extends over 16 amino acids. Per the germline V gene, CDR1 is SGHTA and CDR2 is FQGNSA. V lost 1 base, J lost 2 bases, and 6 bases stayed unmatched. CDR3 residues: CASSLVLAGEPYEQYF. CDR3 nucleotide sequence: TGTGCCAGCAGCTTAGTGTTAGCGGGAGAACCCTACGAGCAGTACTTC.

This clonotype has more than one count but fewer than ten. The V call is TRBV7-2, the J call TRBJ2-5; perhaps TRBD2 as D (5 bases). Per the germline V gene, CDR1 is SGHTA and CDR2 is FQGNSA. Trimming stripped 5 bases from V and 2 bases from J, with 18 bases between. This CDR3 has 16 residues. CDR3 in amino acids: CASSPAGWSTQETQYF. The CDR3 nucleotides are TGTGCCAGCAGCCCCGCGGGTTGGTCCACACAAGAGACCCAGTACTTC.

This clonotype was seen a handful of times. The chain joins TRBV28 to TRBJ2-1; weak D call: TRBD1 (6 bases). The V gene lost 3 bases and the J gene lost 3 bases, with 9 bases spanning the gap. This CDR3 is 14 amino acids long. CDR1 and CDR2 (germline): MDHEN, SYDVKM. The CDR3 region has the DNA TGTGCCAGCAGTTTCAGGACAGACTACAATGAGCAGTTCTTC. As protein: CASSFRTDYNEQFF.

This chain joins TRBV11-2 and TRBJ1-4; a possible D gene is TRBD1 (6 bases). In germline, CDR1 is SGHAT, CDR2 FQNNGV. This CDR3 region has 15 residues. V was pared by 3 bases and J by 2 bases, with 10 bases between. The DNA for the CDR3 is TGTGCCAGCAGCTTCAAGGGGGGGACTAATGAAAAACTGTTTTTT. As protein: CASSFKGGTNEKLFF.

V and J are TRBV24-1 and TRBJ2-7; D uncertain. The CDR3 extends over 14 amino acids. V shed 4 bases and J shed 1 base, with 10 bases lying between them. The germline gives CDR1 KGHDR, CDR2 SFDVKD. The CDR3 loop reads CATSDPYSSYEQYF. CDR3 sequence (DNA): TGTGCCACCAGTGACCCCTATTCGTCCTACGAGCAGTACTTC.

The chain has TRBV12-5 and TRBJ2-1, with unresolved D. The tail of the sequence fits TRBJ2-7 better, so the J call may be wrong. Germline lookup yields CDR1 LGHNT and CDR2 FRNRAP. This CDR3 has 14 amino acids. The DNA for the CDR3 is TGTGCTAGTGGTTTGGACACCTTCTCAAGAGAGCAGTACTTC. This translates into CASGLDTFSREQYF.

This chain uses TRBV6-5 with TRBJ2-1; 10 bases line up with TRBD2. V was clipped by 7 bases and J by 0 bases; unmatched bases: 6. This CDR3 is 16 amino acids long. The germline gives CDR1 MNHEY, CDR2 SVGAGI. Written as DNA, the CDR3 is TGTGCCAGCAATGTACTAGCGGGACTCTCCTACAATGAGCAGTTCTTC. This translates into CASNVLAGLSYNEQFF.

There are a few counts of this clonotype. The chain carries TRBV19 and TRBJ2-5, with D possibly matching TRBD2 (5 bases). The J call may be incorrect, as the DNA end agrees better with TRBJ2-1. The CDR3 contains 14 residues. Germline CDR1 LNHDA, CDR2 SQIVND (reference sequence). CDR3 region: CATSSFIEGNEQFF. CDR3 nucleotides: TGTGCCACCTCTAGCTTCATTGAAGGAAATGAGCAGTTCTTC.

V is TRBV4-1 and J is TRBJ2-5; a weak D match, TRBD2 (5 bases). The CDR3 covers 14 residues. CDR1 is MGHRA, CDR2 YSYEKL, per germline. V was shortened by 0 bases and J by 5 bases, with 10 bases between the two germline ends. The CDR3 nucleotides are TGCGCCAGCAGCCAAGATCATACGGGGGAGACCCAGTACTTC. Translated: CASSQDHTGETQYF.

The sample holds a few counts of this clonotype. The genes are TRBV5-1 and TRBJ1-3, with TRBD1 matching 7 bases. The CDR3 extends over 14 amino acids. The trim removed 9 bases at V and 0 bases at J, leaving 6 bases unmatched. From germline, CDR1 is SGHRS and CDR2 YFSETQ. CDR3 sequence reads: CATRGTVSGNTIYF. CDR3 bases: TGCGCCACCCGCGGGACAGTCTCTGGAAACACCATATATTTT.

V and J are TRBV7-8 and TRBJ2-3; 10 bases map to TRBD2. The junction had 4 bases not matched to a gene; V was cut back by 2 bases and J by 5 bases. This CDR3 has 15 residues. Germline assignment: CDR1 SGHVS and CDR2 FQNEAQ. CDR3 nucleotides: TGTGCCAGCAGCTTACTAGCGGGAGAGATAGATACGCAGTATTTT. Residues: CASSLLAGEIDTQYF.

This clonotype turned up a few times. V usage is TRBV19 and J usage is TRBJ1-1; no definite D call. The CDR3 totals 13 residues. Looked up from germline, CDR1 is LNHDA and CDR2 is SQIVND (reference sequence). The ends were cut back, 1 base at V and 1 base at J, with 4 bases in the middle. The CDR3 DNA follows: TGTGCCAGTAGTATAGGCGGGAACACTGAAGCTTTCTTT. Translated: CASSIGGNTEAFF.

The CDR3: CSVERESVTDTQYF. CDR3 coding DNA: TGCAGCGTTGAGCGGGAATCGGTTACAGATACGCAGTATTTT. V gene TRBV29-1 combines with J gene TRBJ2-3, with D tentatively TRBD2 (6 bases). V was pared by 3 bases and J by 3 bases, with 13 bases between. Germline V gene lookup returns CDR1 SQVTM and CDR2 ANQGSEA. CDR3 size: 14 residues.

CDR3 coding DNA: TGTGCCACCACCAGGGAAATCGGGGGTCGGTATGAGCAGTTCTTC. Amino acid sequence: CATTREIGGRYEQFF. The rearrangement links TRBV2 to TRBJ2-1, with D tentatively TRBD2 (6 bases). Trimming removed 10 bases from V and 8 bases from J, with 24 bases in between. The length of the CDR3 is 15 residues. Germline CDR1 reads SNHLY; CDR2 reads FYNNEI.

The V call is TRBV20-1, the J call TRBJ2-5; 7 nucleotides match TRBD2. This CDR3 is 14 amino acids long. In germline, CDR1 is DFQATT, CDR2 SNEGSKA (reference sequence). V gave up 3 bases and J gave up 2 bases; unmatched junction bases: 6. This CDR3 reads CSASGGGGQETQYF. In nucleotides, the CDR3 is TGCAGTGCTAGTGGCGGGGGAGGACAAGAGACCCAGTACTTC.

The J gene is TRBJ1-1, the V gene TRBV4-3; weak D call: TRBD1 (6 bases). V was shortened by 0 bases and J by 9 bases, with 14 bases between the two germline ends. The CDR3 length is 14 residues. Germline V gene lookup returns CDR1 LGHNA and CDR2 YSLEER. The CDR3 region is CASSQEGGALKAFF. The CDR3 region has the DNA TGCGCCAGCAGCCAAGAGGGGGGGGCCCTGAAAGCTTTCTTT.

V gene TRBV29-1 combines with J gene TRBJ2-7; perhaps TRBD1 as D (5 bases). Looked up from germline, CDR1 is SQVTM and CDR2 is ANQGSEA. The V and J ends lost 7 bases and 0 bases respectively, with 13 bases between them. CDR3 length: 13 amino acids. Here the CDR3 reads CSASTVLSYEQYF. CDR3 in DNA: TGCAGCGCATCGACAGTCCTCTCCTACGAGCAGTACTTC.

This clonotype was recorded a few times. V is TRBV5-1 and J is TRBJ2-7; the D gene is possibly TRBD1 (6 bases). CDR1 SGHRS and CDR2 YFSETQ come from the germline V gene. Trimming removed 6 bases from V and 6 bases from J, with 19 bases in between. The CDR3 extends over 14 amino acids. The CDR3 coding sequence is TGCGCCAGCATGACTGGGTGGGGGCTTAGCGAGCAGTACTTC. This gives the protein CASMTGWGLSEQYF.

This chain connects TRBV6-6 to TRBJ2-5, with a possible D match to TRBD2 (7 bases). The CDR3 is made up of 14 amino acids. V lost 2 bases, J lost 5 bases, and 12 bases lay in between. Germline V CDR1 and CDR2: MNHNY, SVGAGI (reference sequence). The CDR3 sequence is CASSYIGGRETQYF. The CDR3 bases are TGTGCCAGCAGTTACATCGGGGGGCGGGAGACCCAGTACTTC.

In its sample, this clonotype was seen a few times. The V gene is TRBV28, the J gene TRBJ2-3; D perhaps matches TRBD2 (6 bases). Trimming left V 5 bases short and J 2 bases short, with 11 bases between. The CDR3 has 14 residues. Per germline, CDR1 MDHEN and CDR2 SYDVKM. The CDR3 loop reads CASSPDYNTDTQYF. The CDR3 bases are TGTGCCAGCAGTCCGGACTATAACACAGATACGCAGTATTTT.

V is TRBV7-9 and J is TRBJ1-2; D is possibly TRBD1 (5 bases). The CDR3 has 15 amino acids. Germline-derived CDR1 and CDR2 are SEHNR and FQNEAQ (reference sequence). Between the trimmed V and J ends, which lost 5 bases and 3 bases, there was a span of 16 bases. The CDR3 region has the DNA TGTGCCAGCAGCGTAGTGACAGAGGGGCACTATGGCTACACCTTC. Residues: CASSVVTEGHYGYTF. The full variable domain, its missing parts supplied by reference TRBV7-9 and TRBJ1-2, is DTGVSQNPRHKITKRGQNVTFRCDPISEHNRLYWYRQTLGQGPEFLTYFQNEAQLEKSRLLSDRFSAERPKGSFSTLEIQRTEQGDSAMYLCASSVVTEGHYGYTFGSGTRLTVV.

The sample holds a few counts of this clonotype. The V gene is TRBV6-5, the J gene TRBJ2-3, with 9 bases fitting TRBD1. Germline loops: CDR1 MNHEY, CDR2 SVGAGI. CDR3 length: 16 residues. V gave up 1 base and J gave up 1 base; unmatched junction bases: 3. CDR3 protein: CASSYYRGRGTDTQYF. The DNA of the CDR3 is TGTGCCAGCAGTTACTACAGGGGGCGCGGCACAGATACGCAGTATTTT.

The table lists this clonotype with a few counts. V and J are TRBV7-2 and TRBJ2-3; 7 bases fit TRBD1. CDR3 size: 16 residues. Per the germline V gene, CDR1 is SGHTA and CDR2 is FQGNSA. J was trimmed by 3 bases and V by 4 bases; bases with no gene match: 10. CDR3 DNA: TGTGCCAGCAGCTGGCCCCCGAGACAGGGAACAGATACGCAGTATTTT. Its translation: CASSWPPRQGTDTQYF.

This clonotype was detected a few times. The rearrangement joins TRBV25-1 to TRBJ2-5, with D tentatively TRBD2 (5 bases). The germline V gene encodes CDR1 MGHDK and CDR2 SYGVNS. Trimming left V 6 bases short and J 5 bases short, with 16 bases between. The CDR3 contains 14 residues. CDR3 loop: CASSTPGLRETQYF. The CDR3 DNA sequence: TGTGCCAGCAGCACCCCGGGGTTGCGGGAGACCCAGTACTTC.

This chain joins TRBV27 and TRBJ1-1; possibly TRBD1 for D (5 bases). The CDR3 totals 13 residues. Trimming shortened V by 5 bases and J by 8 bases, and 15 bases separated the two germline ends. The V gene's germline CDR1 is MNHEY and CDR2 SMNVEV (reference sequence). The CDR3 protein is CASSSDSTLEAFF. The CDR3 DNA sequence: TGTGCCAGCAGTAGTGACAGCACACTCGAAGCTTTCTTT.

V and J are TRBV20-1 and TRBJ2-1; D uncertain. Germline V gene data show CDR1 as DFQATT and CDR2 as SNEGSKA (reference sequence). The CDR3 consists of 15 residues. With 1 base removed from V and 8 bases from J, the gap between germline ends came to 18 bases. CDR3 region: CSARGDQFLLDEQFF. The CDR3 DNA reads as TGCAGTGCTAGAGGAGATCAATTTCTTTTGGATGAGCAGTTCTTC.

This clonotype was seen a handful of times. The V and J genes are TRBV7-8 and TRBJ1-1; TRBD1 is a possible D gene (5 bases). The CDR3 runs to 14 residues. Trimming took 0 bases from V and 6 from J, leaving 11 bases between them. Germline loops: CDR1 SGHVS, CDR2 FQNEAQ. The CDR3 protein is CASSLARDGAEAFF. The CDR3, as DNA: TGTGCCAGCAGCTTAGCAAGGGACGGGGCTGAAGCTTTCTTT.

The gene calls are TRBV10-3 and TRBJ2-7, with 12 bases that match TRBD2. Germline CDR1 and CDR2: ENHRY and SYGVKD. The V and J ends lost 4 bases and 6 bases, in that order; junction bases with no gene match: 7. The CDR3 runs 15 residues. The CDR3 nucleotides read TGTGCCATCAGTGCGGCTAGCGGGGGGGCCCCCGAGCAGTACTTC. Translated, it gives CAISAASGGAPEQYF.